A single sample gave rise to the 18 T cell receptor beta chains below, sequenced in a study of PD-1 blockade in classical Hodgkin lymphoma. The assay was immunoSEQ multiplex PCR, and TCRdb's table has in-frame clones only and misses some. The sample holds 45,000 to 65,000 clones, around 78% seen once. No patient escaped relapse after autologous stem cell transplantation, and brentuximab vedotin exposure varied. The starting material was peripheral blood mononuclear cells (PBMCs), obtained before the second cycle of nivolumab. These receptors were collected from a human donor with classical Hodgkin lymphoma.

The chain couples TRBV5-1 to TRBJ2-7; weak D call: TRBD1 (5 bases). CDR3 size: 15 residues. Between the trimmed V and J ends, which lost 0 bases and 0 bases, there was a span of 10 bases. CDR1 and CDR2 from the germline V gene are SGHRS and YFSETQ. DNA for the CDR3: TGCGCCAGCAGCTTGGCGGGCAGGGACTCCTACGAGCAGTACTTC. It translates to CASSLAGRDSYEQYF.

This clone occurred a few times. This chain connects TRBV2 to TRBJ1-1, with TRBD1 matching over 7 bases. Trimming removed 7 bases from V and 1 base from J; junction bases left unmatched: 3. The V gene's germline CDR1 is SNHLY and CDR2 FYNNEI. The CDR3 is 13 residues long. The CDR3 protein is CASTGQANTEAFF. The DNA of the CDR3 is TGTGCCAGCACCGGACAGGCGAACACTGAAGCTTTCTTT.

In its sample, this clone was seen once. The CDR3 DNA follows: TGTGCCAGCAGCTTGACGGGACTAGCGGGAGCCCAGGAGCAGTTCTTC. Translated, it gives CASSLTGLAGAQEQFF. The gene calls are TRBV7-9 and TRBJ2-1; 14 bases agree with TRBD2. Per the germline V gene, CDR1 is SEHNR and CDR2 is FQNEAQ (reference sequence). Germline trimming cut 3 bases from V and 10 bases from J; bases unmatched to any gene: 8. The CDR3 totals 16 residues.

This clone has just a few counts. V usage is TRBV7-2 and J usage is TRBJ1-5; possibly TRBD1 for D (5 bases). The ends were cut back, 0 bases at V and 3 bases at J, with 9 bases in the middle. CDR3 size: 15 residues. Per the germline V gene, CDR1 is SGHTA and CDR2 is FQGNSA. CDR3 coding DNA: TGTGCCAGCAGCTTAGCCGGGACCATCAATCAGCCCCAGCATTTT. Protein: CASSLAGTINQPQHF.

V usage is TRBV6-5 and J usage is TRBJ2-3, with TRBD2 identical over 12 bases. The CDR3 covers 15 residues. Germline V CDR1 and CDR2: MNHEY, SVGAGI. V dropped 6 bases and J dropped 11; count of bases not matched to a gene: 12. Written as DNA, the CDR3 is TGTGCCAGCAGCCTTACTAGCGGGAGGTTCTCGGGGCAGTATTTT. This encodes CASSLTSGRFSGQYF.

The rearrangement uses TRBV11-2 and TRBJ1-1; D uncertain. The CDR3 covers 14 residues. V dropped 1 base and J dropped 0 bases, with 6 bases sitting between them. CDR1 and CDR2 from the germline V gene are SGHAT and FQNNGV. In DNA form, the CDR3 reads TGTGCCAGCAGCTTAGTCCTCATGAACACTGAAGCTTTCTTT. Protein: CASSLVLMNTEAFF.

The chain carries TRBV6-6 and TRBJ2-2, with 9 bases matching TRBD1. The V and J ends lost 6 bases and 4 bases, in that order; junction bases with no gene match: 9. Germline-derived CDR1 and CDR2 are MNHNY and SVGAGI (reference sequence). This CDR3 is built from 16 residues. CDR3 loop: CASRPPQGAGTGELFF. The DNA of the CDR3 is TGTGCCAGCAGACCCCCACAGGGGGCGGGCACCGGGGAGCTGTTTTTT.

The chain carries TRBV6-5 and TRBJ1-2; D is possibly TRBD1 (5 bases). Germline V CDR1 and CDR2: MNHEY, SVGAGI. The CDR3 length is 15 residues. Trimming removed 4 bases from V and 0 bases from J, with 12 bases in between. CDR3 amino acids: CASSSTATSNYGYTF. Here the CDR3 DNA reads TGTGCCAGCAGTTCGACAGCTACTTCTAACTATGGCTACACCTTC.

This clone was observed once. The V gene is TRBV19, the J gene TRBJ2-7; perhaps TRBD1 as D (5 bases). V dropped 2 bases and J dropped 2 bases, with 10 bases sitting between them. This CDR3 contains 14 residues. Looked up from germline, CDR1 is LNHDA and CDR2 is SQIVND (reference sequence). CDR3 DNA sequence: TGTGCCAGTAGTATACGCGCAGGGCCCTACGAGCAGTACTTC. Residues: CASSIRAGPYEQYF.

The chain is built from TRBV11-2 and TRBJ1-3; maybe TRBD1 (6 bases). This CDR3 region has 15 residues. CDR1 SGHAT and CDR2 FQNNGV come from the germline V gene. V was cut by 4 bases and J by 4 bases, with 14 bases left in between. DNA for the CDR3: TGTGCCAGCAGCTCTTCCCCAGGGGCGGGAAACACCATATATTTT. It yields the protein CASSSSPGAGNTIYF.

This chain joins TRBV6-5 and TRBJ1-2, with a possible D match to TRBD1 (6 bases). Trimming took 2 bases from V and 7 from J, leaving 11 bases between them. This CDR3 comprises 13 residues. The V gene's germline CDR1 is MNHEY and CDR2 SVGAGI. The CDR3 region is CASSYGGPGGYTF. The CDR3 bases are TGTGCCAGCAGTTACGGGGGGCCGGGTGGCTACACCTTC.

The rearrangement uses TRBV7-2 and TRBJ2-1; the match to TRBD2 covers 8 bases. Germline V gene sequence: CDR1 SGHTA, CDR2 FQGNSA. V was pared by 5 bases and J by 8 bases, with 14 bases of the junction left unmatched. The CDR3 runs 16 residues. The CDR3 DNA reads TGTGCCAGCAGCCTCAGAGCGGGAGACCGGGTTTATGAGCAGTTCTTC. Translated: CASSLRAGDRVYEQFF.

This rearrangement joins TRBV5-1 to TRBJ2-7, with TRBD2 matching over 10 bases. The germline V gene has CDR1 SGHRS and CDR2 YFSETQ. V dropped 4 bases and J dropped 4; count of bases not matched to a gene: 5. This CDR3 has 14 residues. The CDR3 loop is CASSQAGGWYEQYF. The CDR3 nucleotides are TGCGCCAGCAGCCAAGCGGGAGGGTGGTACGAGCAGTACTTC.

This clone was counted between two and nine times. The gene calls are TRBV19 and TRBJ1-1; 7 bases match TRBD1. This CDR3 has 16 residues. In germline, CDR1 is LNHDA, CDR2 SQIVND (reference sequence). J was trimmed by 4 bases and V by 5 bases; bases with no gene match: 13. In DNA form, the CDR3 reads TGTGCCAGTAGTCTCTCGACAGGGTGGTACAGCACTGAAGCTTTCTTT. Protein: CASSLSTGWYSTEAFF.

Here the CDR3 DNA reads TGTGCCAGCAGAAGAAGACAGGGAGAGGGCTATGGCTACACCTTC. Translating gives CASRRRQGEGYGYTF. The chain is built from TRBV6-5 and TRBJ1-2, with 7 bases lining up with TRBD1. J gave up 4 bases and V 6 bases, and 11 bases lay outside the gene matches. Germline V lookup: CDR1 MNHEY, CDR2 SVGAGI. This CDR3 is built from 15 residues.

The chain carries TRBV6-5 and TRBJ2-2, with a possible D match to TRBD1 (6 bases). CDR1 is MNHEY and CDR2 is SVGAGI in the germline V gene. CDR3 length: 15 residues. V was cut by 7 bases and J by 7 bases, with 19 bases left in between. Here the CDR3 reads CASKPGTIPDGELFF. For the CDR3, the DNA is TGTGCCAGCAAGCCCGGGACAATACCCGACGGGGAGCTGTTTTTT.

The chain links TRBV7-6 to TRBJ2-7; D might be TRBD1 (6 bases). The CDR3 covers 13 residues. Germline CDR1 is SGHVS and CDR2 is FNYEAQ. The ends were cut back, 2 bases at V and 6 bases at J, with 11 bases in the middle. The CDR3, as DNA: TGTGCCAGCAGCTTACAGGGGTCGGTCGAGCAGTACTTC. Amino acid sequence: CASSLQGSVEQYF.

CDR3 coding DNA: TGTGCCAGCAGCTCCGGGACAGGGTGGGGTGAGCAGTTCTTC. This gives the protein CASSSGTGWGEQFF. The chain recombines TRBV7-8 with TRBJ2-1; 9 bases are a match to TRBD1. Germline V gene sequence: CDR1 SGHVS, CDR2 FQNEAQ. The CDR3 extends over 14 amino acids. V was clipped by 4 bases and J by 9 bases; unmatched bases: 7.